The 2 T cell receptor beta chains in this list originate from one sample, sequenced in a study of cytomegalovirus exposure and HLA in healthy donors. Amplification used 60 Vbeta primers and 13 Jbeta primers. Produced via immunoSEQ multiplex PCR; TCRdb's table is partial and in-frame only. Counted here are roughly 100,000 clones, approximately 68% occurring once; the ten biggest clones make up roughly 21%. The sequencing input was PBMCs. These receptors originate from a woman aged 50 to 60 in good health and CMV-seropositive.

The chain combines TRBV5-1 with TRBJ2-7; 8 bases line up with TRBD2. Germline values: CDR1 SGHRS, CDR2 YFSETQ. V lost 6 bases and J lost 2; bases outside the gene matches: 10. The CDR3 contains 15 residues. In nucleotides, the CDR3 is TGCGCCAGCACCCCGAATAGCGGGGCCGCCTACGAGCAGTACTTC. Its translation: CASTPNSGAAYEQYF.

The genes are TRBV29-1 and TRBJ2-3; D is possibly TRBD1 (5 bases). V lost 4 bases and J lost 2, with 10 bases in between. The CDR3 contains 13 residues. CDR1 is SQVTM, CDR2 ANQGSEA, per germline. The CDR3 sequence: CSVASRVTDTQYF. DNA for the CDR3: TGCAGCGTTGCGTCCAGGGTCACAGATACGCAGTATTTT.